This TCR beta chain was identified in a study of blood T cell repertoires in COVID-19. The overall study: COVID-19 samples, acute and convalescent, were from the United States, Italy and Spain.

Clones were read by immunoSEQ multiplex PCR, and TCRdb kept only the in-frame ones, dropping some. The sample lists 200,000 to 250,000 clones; 80% to 90% were seen once. This clone was seen a handful of times. Germline V CDR1 and CDR2: MDHEN, SYDVKM. The CDR3 has 12 amino acids. Trimming shortened V by 1 base and J by 3 bases, and 4 bases separated the two germline ends. The origin of this receptor is a man younger than 30 with active or convalescent COVID-19. The source material was peripheral blood. V and J are TRBV28 and TRBJ2-7; D is unclear. This chain's CDR3 is CASSLSIYEQYF. The CDR3 DNA is TGTGCCAGCAGTTTATCCATCTACGAGCAGTACTTC.